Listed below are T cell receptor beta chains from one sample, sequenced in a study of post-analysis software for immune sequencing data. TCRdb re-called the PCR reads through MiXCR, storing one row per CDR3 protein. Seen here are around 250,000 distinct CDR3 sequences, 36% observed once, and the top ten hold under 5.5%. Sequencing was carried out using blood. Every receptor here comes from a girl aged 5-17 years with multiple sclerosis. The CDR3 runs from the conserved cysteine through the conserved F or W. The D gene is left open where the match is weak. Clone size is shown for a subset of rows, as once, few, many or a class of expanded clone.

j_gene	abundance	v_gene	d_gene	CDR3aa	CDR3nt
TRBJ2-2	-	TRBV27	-	CASSFSGNTGELFF	TGTGCCAGCAGTTTTTCAGGGAACACCGGGGAGCTGTTTTTT
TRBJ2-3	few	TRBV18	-	CASSAQGGQGRRTTDTQYF	TGTGCCAGCTCCGCCCAAGGGGGGCAGGGAAGGAGGACCACAGATACGCAGTATTTT
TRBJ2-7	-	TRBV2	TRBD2	CASTQGGLGINEQYF	TGTGCCAGCACCCAAGGGGGACTAGGGATCAATGAGCAGTACTTC
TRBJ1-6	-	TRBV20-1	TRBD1	CSAQSGTENSPLHF	TGCAGTGCCCAATCGGGGACAGAGAATTCACCCCTCCACTTT
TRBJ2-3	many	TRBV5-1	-	CASKATDTQYF	TGCGCCAGCAAGGCCACAGATACGCAGTATTTT
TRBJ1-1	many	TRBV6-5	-	CASSYSRTLNTEAFF	TGTGCCAGCAGTTACTCCCGCACGCTGAACACTGAAGCTTTCTTT
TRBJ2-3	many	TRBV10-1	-	CASSEYRGTDTQYF	TGCGCCAGCAGTGAGTACAGGGGCACAGATACGCAGTATTTT
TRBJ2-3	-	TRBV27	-	CASRRGLATDTQYF	TGTGCCAGCAGAAGAGGGCTAGCAACAGATACGCAGTATTTT
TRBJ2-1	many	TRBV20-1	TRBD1	CSASTGWDEQFF	TGCAGTGCTTCGACAGGGTGGGATGAGCAGTTCTTC
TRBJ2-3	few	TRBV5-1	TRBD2	CASSLAGGTADTQYF	TGCGCCAGCAGCTTAGCGGGGGGGACCGCAGATACGCAGTATTTT
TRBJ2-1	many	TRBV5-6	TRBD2	CASSLGAGEVYNEQFF	TGTGCCAGCAGCTTGGGGGCGGGAGAGGTCTACAATGAGCAGTTCTTC
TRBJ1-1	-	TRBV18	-	CASSPRAAGLNTEAFF	TGTGCCAGCTCACCAAGGGCCGCTGGGCTGAACACTGAAGCTTTCTTT
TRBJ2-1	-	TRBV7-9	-	CASSLGSGPDNEQFF	TGTGCCAGCAGCTTAGGATCGGGCCCAGACAATGAGCAGTTCTTC
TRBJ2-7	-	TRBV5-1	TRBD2	CASSLETSGISYEQYF	TGCGCCAGCAGCTTGGAGACTAGCGGGATCTCCTACGAGCAGTACTTC
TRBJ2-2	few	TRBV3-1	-	CASSQGVFPGELFF	TGTGCCAGCAGCCAAGGGGTGTTCCCTGGGGAGCTGTTTTTT
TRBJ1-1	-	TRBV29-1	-	CSGLRGLSNTEAFF	TGCAGCGGCCTCAGGGGCTTGTCGAACACTGAAGCTTTCTTT
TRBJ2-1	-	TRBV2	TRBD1	CASIIGTGYNEQFF	TGTGCCAGCATAATTGGGACAGGGTACAATGAGCAGTTCTTC
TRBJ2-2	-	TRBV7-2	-	CASNQGGGAAGELFF	TGTGCCAGCAACCAGGGGGGGGGAGCGGCCGGGGAGCTGTTTTTT
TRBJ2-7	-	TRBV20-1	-	CSAGLADEQYF	TGCAGTGCCGGTCTAGCCGACGAGCAGTACTTC
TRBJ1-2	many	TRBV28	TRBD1	CASSSQGAGGYTF	TGTGCCAGCAGTTCCCAGGGGGCTGGGGGCTACACCTTC
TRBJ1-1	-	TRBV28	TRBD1	CASITGGTEAFF	TGTGCCAGCATCACAGGGGGCACTGAAGCTTTCTTT
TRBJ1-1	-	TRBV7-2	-	CASSFRRQLNAEAFF	TGTGCCAGCAGCTTTCGGAGACAGCTGAACGCTGAAGCTTTCTTT
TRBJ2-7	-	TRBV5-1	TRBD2	CASSLGTSGVYEQYF	TGCGCCAGCAGCCTCGGGACTAGCGGGGTGTACGAGCAGTACTTC
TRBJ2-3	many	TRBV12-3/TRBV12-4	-	CATEGPLRRDTQYF	TGTGCCACAGAAGGGCCCCTCCGGCGAGATACGCAGTATTTT
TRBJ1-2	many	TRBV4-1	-	CASSQVRALLYGYTF	TGCGCCAGCAGCCAAGTCAGGGCGCTCCTCTATGGCTACACCTTC
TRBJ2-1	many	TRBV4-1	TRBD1	CASSQEEGTGGFDEQFF	TGCGCCAGCAGCCAAGAGGAGGGGACAGGGGGCTTCGATGAGCAGTTCTTC
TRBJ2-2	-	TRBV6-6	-	CASDRANTGELFF	TGTGCCAGCGACCGCGCGAACACCGGGGAGCTGTTTTTT
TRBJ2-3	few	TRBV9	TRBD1	CASSVGDRGPPDTQYF	TGTGCCAGCAGCGTAGGGGACAGGGGGCCCCCAGATACGCAGTATTTT
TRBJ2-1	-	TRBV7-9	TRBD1	CTSSSAGTAEFF	TGTACCAGCAGCTCCGCCGGGACAGCTGAGTTCTTC
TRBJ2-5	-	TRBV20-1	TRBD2	CSAPGTSGIAETQYF	TGCAGTGCTCCCGGGACTAGCGGGATCGCTGAGACCCAGTACTTC
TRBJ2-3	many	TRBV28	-	CASSLGGPSDTQYF	TGTGCCAGCAGTTTAGGGGGCCCGTCAGATACGCAGTATTTT
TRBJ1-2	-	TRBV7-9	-	CASSPIYQGSAGYTF	TGTGCCAGCAGCCCTATTTATCAGGGCAGCGCCGGCTACACCTTC
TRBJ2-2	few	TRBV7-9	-	CASSFGDEGSYNTGELFF	TGTGCCAGCAGCTTCGGCGACGAGGGCTCTTACAACACCGGGGAGCTGTTTTTT
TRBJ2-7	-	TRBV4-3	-	CASSQDGQSGYEQYF	TGCGCCAGCAGCCAAGATGGACAGTCGGGGTACGAGCAGTACTTC
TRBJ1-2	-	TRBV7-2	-	CASSRFGGAQSNYGYTF	TGTGCCAGCAGCCGGTTCGGCGGAGCCCAATCTAACTATGGCTACACCTTC
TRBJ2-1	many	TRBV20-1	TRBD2	CSAKRSGVYNEQFF	TGCAGTGCTAAAAGGAGCGGGGTTTACAATGAGCAGTTCTTC
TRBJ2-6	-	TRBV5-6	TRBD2	CASSPAGGSGANVLTF	TGTGCCAGCAGTCCTGCGGGGGGTTCCGGGGCCAACGTCCTGACTTTC
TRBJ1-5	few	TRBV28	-	CASSPQRGEVQPQHF	TGTGCCAGCAGCCCCCAGCGGGGGGAGGTGCAGCCCCAGCATTTT
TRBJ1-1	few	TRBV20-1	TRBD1	CSAPDRWHSGTEAFF	TGCAGTGCTCCGGACAGGTGGCATAGTGGTACTGAAGCTTTCTTT
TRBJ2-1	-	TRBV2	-	CASSEIRGNEQFF	TGTGCCAGCAGTGAAATCCGGGGAAATGAGCAGTTCTTC
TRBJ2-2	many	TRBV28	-	CASSTSVNTGELFF	TGTGCCAGCAGCACCAGCGTTAACACCGGGGAGCTGTTTTTT
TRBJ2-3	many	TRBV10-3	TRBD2	CAIRDPSGSWADTQYF	TGTGCCATCAGAGATCCTAGCGGGAGCTGGGCAGATACGCAGTATTTT
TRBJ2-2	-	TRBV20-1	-	CSASGPRTGELFF	TGCAGTGCTAGCGGGCCGCGGACCGGGGAGCTGTTTTTT